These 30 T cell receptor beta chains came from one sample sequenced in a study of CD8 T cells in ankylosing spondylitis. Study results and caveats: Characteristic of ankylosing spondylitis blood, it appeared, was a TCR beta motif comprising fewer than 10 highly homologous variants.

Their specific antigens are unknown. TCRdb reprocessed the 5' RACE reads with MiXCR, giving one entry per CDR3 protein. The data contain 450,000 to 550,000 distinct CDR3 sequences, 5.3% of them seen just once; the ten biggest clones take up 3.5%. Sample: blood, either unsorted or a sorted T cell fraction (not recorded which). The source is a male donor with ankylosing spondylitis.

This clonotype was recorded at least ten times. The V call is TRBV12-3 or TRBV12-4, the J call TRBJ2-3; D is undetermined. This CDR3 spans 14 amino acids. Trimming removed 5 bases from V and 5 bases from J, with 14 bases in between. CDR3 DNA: TGTGCCAGCAGTCTCGAGTTGATGGGAGATACGCAGTATTTT. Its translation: CASSLELMGDTQYF.

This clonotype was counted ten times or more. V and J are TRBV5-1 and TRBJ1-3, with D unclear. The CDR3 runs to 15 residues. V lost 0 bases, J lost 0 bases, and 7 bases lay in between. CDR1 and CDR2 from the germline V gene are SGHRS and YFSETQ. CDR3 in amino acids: CASSLARSSGNTIYF. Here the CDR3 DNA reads TGCGCCAGCAGCTTGGCCAGGAGCTCTGGAAACACCATATATTTT.

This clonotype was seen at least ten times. CDR3 amino acids: CASSLGGAFYGYTF. DNA for the CDR3: TGTGCCAGCAGCTTAGGGGGGGCCTTCTATGGCTACACCTTC. The chain is built from TRBV7-9 and TRBJ1-2, with a tentative D call TRBD1 (6 bases). There are 14 residues in the CDR3. Germline values: CDR1 SEHNR, CDR2 FQNEAQ (reference sequence). The V gene lost 1 base and the J gene lost 4 bases, with 10 bases spanning the gap.

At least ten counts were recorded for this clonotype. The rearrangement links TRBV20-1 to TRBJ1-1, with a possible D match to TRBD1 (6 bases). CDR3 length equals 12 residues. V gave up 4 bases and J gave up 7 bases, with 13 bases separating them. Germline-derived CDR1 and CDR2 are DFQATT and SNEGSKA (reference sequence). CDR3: CSAIPGDIEAFF. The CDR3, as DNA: TGCAGTGCTATCCCAGGGGACATTGAAGCTTTCTTT.

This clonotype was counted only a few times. CDR3 sequence (DNA): TGCAGTGCTAACCCCGGGCACGAGCAGTACTTC. This gives the protein CSANPGHEQYF. The chain joins TRBV20-1 to TRBJ2-7; D call uncertain. Trimming took off 4 bases at V and 5 bases at J, with 9 bases between the two ends. CDR1 DFQATT and CDR2 SNEGSKA come from the germline V gene (reference sequence). The CDR3 has 11 residues.

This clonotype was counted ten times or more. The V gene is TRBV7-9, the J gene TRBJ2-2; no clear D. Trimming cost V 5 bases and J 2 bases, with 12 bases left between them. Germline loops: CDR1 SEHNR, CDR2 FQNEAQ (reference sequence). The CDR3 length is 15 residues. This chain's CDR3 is CASSPVPGNTGELFF. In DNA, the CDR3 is TGTGCCAGCAGCCCGGTCCCAGGAAACACCGGGGAGCTGTTTTTT.

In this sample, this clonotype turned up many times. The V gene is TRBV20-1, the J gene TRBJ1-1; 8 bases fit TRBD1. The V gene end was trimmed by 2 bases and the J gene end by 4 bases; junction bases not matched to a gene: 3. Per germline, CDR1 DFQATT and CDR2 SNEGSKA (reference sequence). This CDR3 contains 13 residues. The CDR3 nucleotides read TGCAGTGCTAGACAGGGGGCGCCCACTGAAGCTTTCTTT. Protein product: CSARQGAPTEAFF.

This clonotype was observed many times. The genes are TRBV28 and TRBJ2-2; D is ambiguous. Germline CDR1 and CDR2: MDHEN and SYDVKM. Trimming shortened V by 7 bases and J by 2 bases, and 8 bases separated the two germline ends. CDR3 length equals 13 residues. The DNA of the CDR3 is TGTGCCAGCAATAACCACAACACCGGGGAGCTGTTTTTT. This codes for CASNNHNTGELFF.

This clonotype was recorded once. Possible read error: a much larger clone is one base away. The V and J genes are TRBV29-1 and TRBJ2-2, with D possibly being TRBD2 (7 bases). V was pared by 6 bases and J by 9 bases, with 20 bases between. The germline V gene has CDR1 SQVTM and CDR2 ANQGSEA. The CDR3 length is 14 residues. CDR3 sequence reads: CSVGGRGETWELFF. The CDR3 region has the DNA TGCAGCGTCGGGGGCCGGGGGGAAACCTGGGAGCTGTTTTTT.

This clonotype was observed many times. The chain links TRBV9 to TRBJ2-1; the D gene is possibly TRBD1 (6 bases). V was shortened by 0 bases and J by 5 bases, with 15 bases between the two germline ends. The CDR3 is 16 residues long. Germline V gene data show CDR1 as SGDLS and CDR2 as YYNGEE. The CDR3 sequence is CASSVDSGEYDNEQFF. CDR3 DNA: TGTGCCAGCAGCGTAGACTCAGGGGAGTATGACAATGAGCAGTTCTTC.

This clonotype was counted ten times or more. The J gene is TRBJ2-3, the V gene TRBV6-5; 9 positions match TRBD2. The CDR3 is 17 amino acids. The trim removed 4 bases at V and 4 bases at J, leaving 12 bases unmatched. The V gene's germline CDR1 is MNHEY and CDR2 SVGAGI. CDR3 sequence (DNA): TGTGCCAGCAGTTCCGCCTGGGCGGGGGGGAGCCCAGATACGCAGTATTTT. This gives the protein CASSSAWAGGSPDTQYF.

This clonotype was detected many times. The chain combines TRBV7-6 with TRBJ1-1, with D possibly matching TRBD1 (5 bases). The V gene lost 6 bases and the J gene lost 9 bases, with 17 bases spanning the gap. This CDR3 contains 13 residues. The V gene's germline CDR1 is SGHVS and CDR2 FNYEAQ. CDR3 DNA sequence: TGTGCCAGCAGTAAGACAGTTAGTTCAAAAGCTTTCTTT. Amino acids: CASSKTVSSKAFF.

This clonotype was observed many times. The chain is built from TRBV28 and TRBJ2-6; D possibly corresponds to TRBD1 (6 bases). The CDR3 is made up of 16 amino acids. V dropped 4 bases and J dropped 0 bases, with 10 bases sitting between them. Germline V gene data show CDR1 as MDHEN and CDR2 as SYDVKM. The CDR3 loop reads CASSSDSSSGANVLTF. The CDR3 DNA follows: TGTGCCAGCAGTTCGGACAGCAGCTCTGGGGCCAACGTCCTGACTTTC. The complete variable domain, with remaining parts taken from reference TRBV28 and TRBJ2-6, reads DVKVTQSSRYLVKRTGEKVFLECVQDMDHENMFWYRQDPGLGLRLIYFSYDVKMKEKGDIPEGYSVSREKKERFSLILESASTNQTSMYLCASSSDSSSGANVLTFGAGSRLTVL.

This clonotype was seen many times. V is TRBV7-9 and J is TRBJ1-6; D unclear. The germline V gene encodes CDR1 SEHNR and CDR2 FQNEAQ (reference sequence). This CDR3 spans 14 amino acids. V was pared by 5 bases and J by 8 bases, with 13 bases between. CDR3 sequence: CASSPMAKHSPLHF. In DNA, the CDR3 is TGTGCCAGCAGCCCCATGGCAAAACATTCACCCCTCCACTTT.

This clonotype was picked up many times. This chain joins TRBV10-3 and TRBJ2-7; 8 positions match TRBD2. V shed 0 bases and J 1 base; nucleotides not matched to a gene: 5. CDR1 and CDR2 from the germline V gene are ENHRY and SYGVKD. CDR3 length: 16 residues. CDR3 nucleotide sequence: TGTGCCATCAGTGAGTCGGGTAGCGGGGAGTCCTACGAGCAGTACTTC. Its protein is CAISESGSGESYEQYF.

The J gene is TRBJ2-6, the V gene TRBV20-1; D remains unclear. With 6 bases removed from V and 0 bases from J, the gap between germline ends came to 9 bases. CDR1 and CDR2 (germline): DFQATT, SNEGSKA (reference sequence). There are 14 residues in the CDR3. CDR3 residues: CSAPPISGANVLTF. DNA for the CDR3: TGCAGTGCCCCCCCCATCTCTGGGGCCAACGTCCTGACTTTC.

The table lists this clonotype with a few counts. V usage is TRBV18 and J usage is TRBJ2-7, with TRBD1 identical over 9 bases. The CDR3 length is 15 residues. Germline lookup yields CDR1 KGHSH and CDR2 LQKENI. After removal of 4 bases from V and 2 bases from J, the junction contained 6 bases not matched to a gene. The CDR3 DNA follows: TGTGCCAGCTCACTGACAGGGGGAGAAGCCTACGAGCAGTACTTC. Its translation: CASSLTGGEAYEQYF.

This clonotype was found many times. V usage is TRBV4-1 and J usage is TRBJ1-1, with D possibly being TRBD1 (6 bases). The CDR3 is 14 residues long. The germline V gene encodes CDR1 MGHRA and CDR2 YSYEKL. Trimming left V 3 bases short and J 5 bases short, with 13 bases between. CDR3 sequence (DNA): TGCGCCAGCAGCCAGAGGGGGACTCCGACTGAAGCTTTCTTT. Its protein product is CASSQRGTPTEAFF.

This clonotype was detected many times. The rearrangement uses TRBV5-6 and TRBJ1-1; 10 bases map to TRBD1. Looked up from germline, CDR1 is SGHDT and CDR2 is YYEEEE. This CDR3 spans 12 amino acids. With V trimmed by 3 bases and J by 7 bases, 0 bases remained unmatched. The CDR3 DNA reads TGTGCCAGCAGCTGGGACAGGGGTGAAGCTTTCTTT. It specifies CASSWDRGEAFF.

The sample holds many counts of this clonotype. CDR3 sequence: CASSPVPGDNEQFF. For the CDR3, the DNA is TGTGCCAGCAGCCCCGTTCCGGGGGACAATGAGCAGTTCTTC. The V call is TRBV5-6, the J call TRBJ2-1, with TRBD2 as a possible D gene (6 bases). The CDR3 runs to 14 residues. Trimming stripped 4 bases from V and 5 bases from J, with 13 bases between. CDR1 is SGHDT, CDR2 YYEEEE, per germline.

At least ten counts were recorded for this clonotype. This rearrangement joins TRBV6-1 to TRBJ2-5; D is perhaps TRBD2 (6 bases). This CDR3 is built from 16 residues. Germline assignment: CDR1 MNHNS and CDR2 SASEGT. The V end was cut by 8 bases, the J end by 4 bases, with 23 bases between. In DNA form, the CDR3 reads TGTGCCAGCGGAGAGGATCCCGCTTTGGGGGGAGAGACCCAGTACTTC. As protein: CASGEDPALGGETQYF.

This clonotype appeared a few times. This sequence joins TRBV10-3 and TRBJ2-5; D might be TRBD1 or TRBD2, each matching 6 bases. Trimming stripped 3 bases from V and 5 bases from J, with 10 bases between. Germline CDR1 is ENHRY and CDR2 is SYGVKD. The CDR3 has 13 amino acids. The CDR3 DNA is TGTGCCATCAGTGATGGGGGGCTGGAGACCCAGTACTTC. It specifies CAISDGGLETQYF.

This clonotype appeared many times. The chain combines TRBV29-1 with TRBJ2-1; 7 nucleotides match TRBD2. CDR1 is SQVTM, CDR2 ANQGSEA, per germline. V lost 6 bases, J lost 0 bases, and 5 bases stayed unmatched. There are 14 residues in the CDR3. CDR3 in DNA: TGCAGCGTGGCACTAGCGATCTCCTACAATGAGCAGTTCTTC. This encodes CSVALAISYNEQFF.

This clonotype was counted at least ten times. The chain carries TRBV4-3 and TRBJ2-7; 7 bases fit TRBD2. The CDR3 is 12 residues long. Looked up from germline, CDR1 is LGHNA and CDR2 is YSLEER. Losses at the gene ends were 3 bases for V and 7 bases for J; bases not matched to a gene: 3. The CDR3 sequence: CASSQRAGEQYF. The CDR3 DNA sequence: TGCGCCAGCAGCCAGAGAGCGGGAGAGCAGTACTTC.

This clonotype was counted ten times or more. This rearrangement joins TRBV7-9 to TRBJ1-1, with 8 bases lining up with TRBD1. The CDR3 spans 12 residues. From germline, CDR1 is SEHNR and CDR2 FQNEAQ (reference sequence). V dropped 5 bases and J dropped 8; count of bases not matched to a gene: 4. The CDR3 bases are TGTGCCAGCAGCGCAGGACAGGGAGAAGCTTTCTTT. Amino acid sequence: CASSAGQGEAFF.

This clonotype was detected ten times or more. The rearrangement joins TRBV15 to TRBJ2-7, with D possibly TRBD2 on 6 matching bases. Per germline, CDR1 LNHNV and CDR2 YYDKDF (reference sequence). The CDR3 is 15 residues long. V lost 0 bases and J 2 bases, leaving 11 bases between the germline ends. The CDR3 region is CATSRERGGTYEQYF. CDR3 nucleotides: TGTGCCACCAGCAGAGAAAGGGGAGGAACCTACGAGCAGTACTTC.

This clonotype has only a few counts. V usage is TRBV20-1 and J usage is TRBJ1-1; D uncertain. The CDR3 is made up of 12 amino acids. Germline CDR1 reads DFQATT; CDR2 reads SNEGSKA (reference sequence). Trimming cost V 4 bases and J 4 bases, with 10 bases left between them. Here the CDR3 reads CSATSEGTEAFF. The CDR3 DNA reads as TGCAGTGCTACTTCGGAGGGCACTGAAGCTTTCTTT.

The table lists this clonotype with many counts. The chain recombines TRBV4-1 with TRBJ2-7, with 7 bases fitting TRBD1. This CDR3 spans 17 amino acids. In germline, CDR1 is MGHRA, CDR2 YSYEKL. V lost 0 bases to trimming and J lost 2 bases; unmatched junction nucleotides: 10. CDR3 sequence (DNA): TGCGCCAGCAGCCAAGACTATCCCGGGACAGTAACCTACGAGCAGTACTTC. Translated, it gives CASSQDYPGTVTYEQYF.

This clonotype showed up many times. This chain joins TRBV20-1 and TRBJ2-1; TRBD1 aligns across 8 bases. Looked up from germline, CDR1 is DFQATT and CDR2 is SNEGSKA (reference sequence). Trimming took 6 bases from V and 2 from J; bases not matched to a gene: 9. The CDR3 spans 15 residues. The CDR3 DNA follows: TGCAGTGCCAATGACAGGGGTAGAACCTACAATGAGCAGTTCTTC. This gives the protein CSANDRGRTYNEQFF.

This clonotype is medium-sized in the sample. CDR3 in amino acids: CASSARGTGELFF. CDR3 sequence (DNA): TGTGCCAGCAGTGCGCGGGGCACCGGGGAGCTGTTTTTT. The chain has TRBV28 and TRBJ2-2, with D maybe TRBD2 (6 bases). V lost 5 bases and J 4 bases, leaving 8 bases between the germline ends. The CDR3 is 13 amino acids. Germline-derived CDR1 and CDR2 are MDHEN and SYDVKM.